This entry describes one TCR beta chain. Its specificity is not known. The CDR3 extends over 11 amino acids. The V end lost 4 bases, the J end lost 10 bases, and 5 bases lay between the germline ends. Patients who provided the archived tumor blocks had not received neoadjuvant therapy before surgery. This entry belongs to a study of CXCR4 blockade with PD-1 therapy in pancreatic cancer. Clones were sequenced by immunoSEQ multiplex PCR, and TCRdb holds only the in-frame ones, with some missing. Of 2,500 to 3,500 clones in the sample, more than 30% were seen once. Whole-study results and caveats: Convergent selection by common tumor antigens was suggested by nucleotide rearrangement counts. Tumors were clonally expanded, mean 0.14 versus 0.05 in healthy blood. Only TCRbeta chains were sequenced here.

The chain combines TRBV6-7 with TRBJ1-6; D is unclear. TRBV6-7 is given ORF status, its function remaining uncertain. The sample comprised tumor tissue. The TCR was taken from a human donor with pancreatic ductal adenocarcinoma. The CDR3: CASSFGSPLHF. CDR3 coding DNA: TGTGCCAGCAGTTTTGGGTCACCCCTCCACTTT.